This entry describes one T cell receptor beta chain. The CDR3 length is 14 residues. Germline V gene sequence: CDR1 SQVTM, CDR2 ANQGSEA. Trimming took off 0 bases at V and 5 bases at J, with 10 bases between the two ends. The data are from a study of blood T cells in healthy people across ages. Using a J-beta primer mix together with a sample-barcoded 5' primer, a second PCR was run for roughly 6 to 11 cycles. TCRdb itself ran the 5' RACE reads through MiXCR, one entry per CDR3 protein. Among approximately 580,000 distinct CDR3 sequences listed, under 30% were seen once. The sample was also reused in another study, on T cells of mothers and their children.

This TCR was recovered from a boy aged 5-17 years in good health. Sequencing input: blood. The V and J genes are TRBV29-1 and TRBJ2-2; D ambiguous. This chain's CDR3 is CSVEDPTITGELFF. The DNA for the CDR3 is TGCAGCGTTGAAGATCCCACTATAACCGGGGAGCTGTTTTTT.